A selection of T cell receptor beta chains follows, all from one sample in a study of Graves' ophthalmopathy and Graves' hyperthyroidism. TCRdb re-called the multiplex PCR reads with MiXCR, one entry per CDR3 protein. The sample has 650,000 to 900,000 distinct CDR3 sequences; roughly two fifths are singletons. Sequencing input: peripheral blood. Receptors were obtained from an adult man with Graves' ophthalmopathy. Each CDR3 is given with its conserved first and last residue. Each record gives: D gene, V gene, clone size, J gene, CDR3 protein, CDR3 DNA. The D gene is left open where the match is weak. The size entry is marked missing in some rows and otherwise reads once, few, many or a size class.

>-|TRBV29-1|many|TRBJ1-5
CSVGDGSNQPQHF
TGCAGCGTGGGGGACGGTAGCAATCAGCCCCAGCATTTT
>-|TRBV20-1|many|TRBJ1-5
CSARDNNQPQHF
TGCAGTGCTAGAGACAACAATCAGCCCCAGCATTTT
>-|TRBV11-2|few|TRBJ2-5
CASSTLGRKQETQYF
TGTGCCAGCAGCACCCTGGGGCGGAAGCAAGAGACCCAGTACTTC
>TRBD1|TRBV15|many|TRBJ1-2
CATSSHRQGLYGYTF
TGTGCCACCAGCAGTCACCGACAGGGCCTCTATGGCTACACCTTC
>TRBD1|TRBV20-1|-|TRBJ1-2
CSARDQGARAAINYGYTF
TGCAGTGCTAGAGATCAGGGGGCGAGGGCAGCTATTAACTATGGCTACACCTTC
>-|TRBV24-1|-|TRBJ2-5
CASRTTGWETQYF
TGTGCCAGCAGGACAACAGGGTGGGAGACCCAGTACTTC
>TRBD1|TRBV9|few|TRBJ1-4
CASSQGAGGFEEKLFF
TGTGCCAGCAGCCAAGGTGCAGGGGGCTTCGAAGAAAAACTGTTTTTT
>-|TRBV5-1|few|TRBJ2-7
CASSLEPATYEQYF
TGCGCCAGCAGCTTGGAGCCAGCTACCTACGAGCAGTACTTC
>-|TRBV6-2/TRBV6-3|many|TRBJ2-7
CATGFSYEQYF
TGTGCCACCGGATTCTCGTACGAGCAGTACTTC
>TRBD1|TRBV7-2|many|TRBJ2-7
CASSSMGQGNSGQYF
TGTGCCAGCAGTTCTATGGGACAGGGGAATTCGGGGCAGTACTTC
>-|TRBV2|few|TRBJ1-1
CASRLQGPEAFF
TGTGCCAGCAGACTTCAGGGGCCTGAAGCTTTCTTT
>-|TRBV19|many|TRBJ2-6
CASNPQGVSGANVLTF
TGTGCCAGTAACCCACAGGGTGTCTCTGGGGCCAACGTCCTGACTTTC
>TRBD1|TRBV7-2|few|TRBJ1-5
CASSLSTGVGQPQHF
TGTGCCAGCAGTTTGTCGACAGGGGTGGGACAGCCCCAGCATTTT
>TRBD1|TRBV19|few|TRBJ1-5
CASRPGQGGTYSNQPQHF
TGTGCCAGTAGACCGGGACAGGGCGGAACTTATAGCAATCAGCCCCAGCATTTT
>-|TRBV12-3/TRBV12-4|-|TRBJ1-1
CASNINSGTEASF
TGTGCCAGCAACATTAATTCAGGGACTGAAGCTTCCTTT
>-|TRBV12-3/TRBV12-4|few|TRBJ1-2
CASTPAGFYGYTF
TGTGCCAGCACCCCGGCGGGGTTCTACGGCTACACCTTC
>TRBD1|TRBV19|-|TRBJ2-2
CASSIGQGAGGELFF
TGTGCCAGTAGTATAGGACAGGGCGCAGGCGGGGAGCTGTTTTTT
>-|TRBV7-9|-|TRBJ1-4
CASSLNVVTNEKLFF
TGTGCCAGCAGCTTAAATGTTGTAACTAATGAAAAACTGTTTTTT
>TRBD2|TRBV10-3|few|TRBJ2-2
CAISDRTSGSGELFF
TGTGCCATCAGTGATCGAACTAGCGGGAGTGGGGAGCTGTTTTTT
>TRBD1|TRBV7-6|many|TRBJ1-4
CASSLRSGTGDEKLFF
TGTGCCAGCAGCCTAAGATCCGGGACAGGGGATGAAAAACTGTTTTTT
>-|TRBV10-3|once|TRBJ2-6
CAISRGGTGIVLTF
TGTGCCATCAGTCGCGGGGGGACAGGGATCGTCCTGACTTTC
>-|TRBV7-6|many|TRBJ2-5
CASSLVVPQETQYF
TGTGCCAGCAGCTTAGTTGTCCCACAAGAGACCCAGTACTTC
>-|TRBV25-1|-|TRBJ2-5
CASSDLRRAAIRDF
TGTGCCAGCAGTGATCTCCGACGGGCAGCCATCCGGGACTTC
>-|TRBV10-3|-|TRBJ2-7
CATQTDDTLHEQYF
TGTGCCACCCAGACCGATGACACGCTCCACGAGCAGTACTTC
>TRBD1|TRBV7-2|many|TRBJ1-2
CASRRKQGASLNYGYTF
TGTGCCAGCAGACGAAAACAGGGGGCATCACTAAACTATGGCTACACCTTC
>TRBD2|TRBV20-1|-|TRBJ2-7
CSARDPLAGESYEQYF
TGCAGTGCTAGAGATCCTCTAGCGGGCGAGTCCTACGAGCAGTACTTC
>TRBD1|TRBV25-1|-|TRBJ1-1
CASSRRDRQNTEAFF
TGTGCCAGCAGTCGCCGGGACAGACAGAACACTGAAGCTTTCTTT
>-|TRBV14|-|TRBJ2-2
CASSQMIGLGREFTGELFF
TGTGCCAGCAGCCAAATGATTGGTCTGGGCAGGGAATTCACCGGGGAGCTGTTTTTT
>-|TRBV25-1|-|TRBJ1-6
CASSGARTARLSSYNSPLHF
TGTGCCAGCAGTGGTGCCCGGACGGCGAGGTTAAGCTCCTATAATTCACCCCTCCACTTT
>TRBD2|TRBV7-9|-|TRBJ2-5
CASSHGLAGVLETQYF
TGTGCCAGCAGTCACGGACTAGCGGGGGTCCTGGAGACCCAGTACTTC
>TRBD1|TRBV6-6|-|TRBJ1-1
CASSLDRGEKTEAFF
TGTGCCAGCAGTTTGGACAGGGGAGAGAAAACTGAAGCTTTCTTT
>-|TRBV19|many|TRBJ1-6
CASARRLNSPLHF
TGTGCCAGTGCCCGTCGACTTAATTCACCCCTCCACTTT
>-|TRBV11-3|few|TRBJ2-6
CASSQESILGMVSWGANVLTF
TGTGCCAGCAGCCAAGAGTCGATTTTGGGGATGGTTTCGTGGGGGGCCAACGTCCTGACTTTC
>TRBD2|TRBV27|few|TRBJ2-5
CASSSTLAGGQETQYF
TGTGCCAGCAGTTCGACACTAGCGGGAGGCCAAGAGACCCAGTACTTC
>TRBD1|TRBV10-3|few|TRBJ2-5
CAISQFIPGQSIQETQYF
TGTGCCATCAGTCAATTTATTCCGGGACAGAGTATCCAAGAGACCCAGTACTTC
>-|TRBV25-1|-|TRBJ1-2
CASNLRGLWNYGYTF
TGTGCCAGCAACCTTAGAGGGCTTTGGAACTATGGCTACACCTTC
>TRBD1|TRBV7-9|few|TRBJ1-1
CASSFPGQGRVTEAFF
TGTGCCAGCAGCTTCCCGGGACAGGGTAGAGTCACTGAAGCTTTCTTT
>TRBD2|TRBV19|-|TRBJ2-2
CASVAGGPSGELFF
TGTGCCAGTGTAGCGGGAGGGCCTTCCGGGGAGCTGTTTTTT
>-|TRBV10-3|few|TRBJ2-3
CAISDNHRATDTQYF
TGTGCCATCAGTGATAATCACAGGGCCACAGATACGCAGTATTTT
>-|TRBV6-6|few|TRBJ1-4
CASSYVTGREKLFF
TGTGCCAGCAGTTACGTCACAGGGAGGGAAAAACTGTTTTTT
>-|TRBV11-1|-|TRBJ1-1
CASSQPGPHMRAFF
TGTGCCAGCAGTCAACCGGGCCCTCATATGAGGGCTTTCTTT
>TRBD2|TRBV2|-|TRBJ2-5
CASSAGTSGRETQYF
TGTGCCAGCAGTGCTGGGACTAGCGGGAGAGAGACCCAGTACTTC
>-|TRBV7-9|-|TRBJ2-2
CASSLLQGELFF
TGTGCCAGCAGCTTACTCCAGGGGGAGCTGTTTTTT
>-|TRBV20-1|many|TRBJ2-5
CGRTNQETQYF
TGCGGAAGGACAAACCAAGAGACCCAGTACTTC
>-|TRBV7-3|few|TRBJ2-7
CASSLRGPGNEQYF
TGTGCCAGCAGCTTACGGGGCCCCGGGAACGAGCAGTACTTC
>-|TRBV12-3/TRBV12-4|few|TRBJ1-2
CASSFNRVGGYTF
TGTGCCAGCAGTTTTAACAGGGTTGGTGGCTACACCTTC
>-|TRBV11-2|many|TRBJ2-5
CASRAFGETQYF
TGTGCCAGCCGGGCTTTTGGGGAGACCCAGTACTTC
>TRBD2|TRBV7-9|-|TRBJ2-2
CASSPLSGGDTGELFF
TGTGCCAGCAGCCCCCTGTCGGGGGGTGACACCGGGGAGCTGTTTTTT
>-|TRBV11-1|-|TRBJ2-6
CASSPTYGKFSGANVLTF
TGTGCCAGCAGCCCGACGTACGGCAAATTCTCTGGGGCCAACGTCCTGACTTTC
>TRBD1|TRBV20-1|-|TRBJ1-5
CSAHKTGSQPQHF
TGCAGTGCTCACAAGACAGGGTCCCAGCCCCAGCATTTT
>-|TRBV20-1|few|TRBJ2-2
CSASPGLGSTGELFF
TGCAGTGCTTCGCCGGGATTAGGGTCCACCGGGGAGCTGTTTTTT
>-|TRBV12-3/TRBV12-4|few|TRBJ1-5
CASSPAPEPTNQPQHF
TGTGCCAGCAGTCCGGCCCCAGAGCCTACAAATCAGCCCCAGCATTTT
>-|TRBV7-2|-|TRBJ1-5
CASSFPGYSNQPQHF
TGTGCCAGCAGCTTCCCGGGTTATAGCAATCAGCCCCAGCATTTT
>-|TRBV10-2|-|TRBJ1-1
CASSATGRDTEAFF
TGCGCCAGCAGTGCGACCGGTCGGGACACTGAAGCTTTCTTT
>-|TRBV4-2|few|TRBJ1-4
CASSEFGRGNEKLFF
TGTGCCAGCAGCGAATTCGGCAGGGGAAATGAAAAACTGTTTTTT
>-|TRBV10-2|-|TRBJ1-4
CASRRTGTANEKLFF
TGCGCCAGCAGAAGAACCGGGACGGCTAATGAAAAACTGTTTTTT
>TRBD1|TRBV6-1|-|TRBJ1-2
CASRQAGTAYGYTF
TGTGCCAGCAGGCAAGCCGGGACAGCATATGGCTACACCTTC
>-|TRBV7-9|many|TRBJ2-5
CASSVTGRGTILDF
TGTGCCAGCAGCGTAACAGGGCGCGGGACAATTTTGGACTTC
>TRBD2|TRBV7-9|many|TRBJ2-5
CASSPGLGRETQYF
TGTGCCAGCAGCCCGGGACTAGGGAGGGAGACCCAGTACTTC
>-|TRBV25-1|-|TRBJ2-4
CASSEGFQGKNIQYW
TGTGCCAGCAGTGAAGGGTTCCAGGGCAAAAACATTCAGTACTGG